This T cell receptor beta chain appears in the sequencing data of a study of T-cell reconstitution after alpha-beta-depleted transplantation in children. Study-level findings and limits: Alpha-beta T cells present about two months after transplant were reported to originate from several hundred expanded graft clones.

Unique molecular identifiers were incorporated into the prepared TCRbeta library. TCRdb itself ran the PCR reads through MiXCR, one entry per CDR3 protein. Of about 980,000 distinct CDR3 sequences detected, roughly 29% appear once; the ten largest clones hold 28%. This clonotype was seen a handful of times. Its target is unknown. This CDR3 contains 13 residues. Germline lookup yields CDR1 SGHRS and CDR2 YFSETQ. V lost 4 bases and J 6 bases, leaving 11 bases between the germline ends. The source is a boy younger than two who had a stem cell transplant for SCID, so the T cells may come from the graft donor. Source: PBMCs, mostly from graft donor cells, taken 360 days after TCRalphabeta/CD19-depleted stem cell transplant. The chain has TRBV5-1 and TRBJ2-1; no reliable D call. CDR3 nucleotide sequence: TGCGCCAGCAGCCCTGGGCCCGTCAATGAGCAGTTCTTC. Its translation is CASSPGPVNEQFF.